The TCR beta chain described here comes from a study of cytomegalovirus exposure and HLA in healthy donors. Study background: Unique TCRs from HLA-typed donors, roughly 87 million of them, were held in an early data release.

The PCR made use of 60 Vbeta and 13 Jbeta primers. Measured with immunoSEQ multiplex PCR; TCRdb has only the in-frame clones, and not every one. The clone table shows around 200,000 clones, with the ten largest holding roughly 0.89%. The CDR3 extends over 15 amino acids. CDR1 and CDR2 from the germline V gene are ENHRY and SYGVKD. The V gene lost 2 bases and the J gene lost 4 bases, with 14 bases spanning the gap. A note on this clone: Antigen specificity is unknown.

The study, taken as a whole, reports: CMV serostatus was the sole immune exposure data available. The authors later found HLA-associated TCR beta chains more clonally expanded than equally common others.

The rearrangement joins TRBV10-3 to TRBJ1-2; weak D call: TRBD1 (6 bases). The receptor comes from a woman aged 25 to 45 in good health and CMV-seropositive. Sequencing was carried out using PBMCs. The CDR3 loop reads CAISEGGQDVYGYTF. CDR3 DNA: TGTGCCATCAGTGAGGGGGGACAAGACGTCTATGGCTACACCTTC.